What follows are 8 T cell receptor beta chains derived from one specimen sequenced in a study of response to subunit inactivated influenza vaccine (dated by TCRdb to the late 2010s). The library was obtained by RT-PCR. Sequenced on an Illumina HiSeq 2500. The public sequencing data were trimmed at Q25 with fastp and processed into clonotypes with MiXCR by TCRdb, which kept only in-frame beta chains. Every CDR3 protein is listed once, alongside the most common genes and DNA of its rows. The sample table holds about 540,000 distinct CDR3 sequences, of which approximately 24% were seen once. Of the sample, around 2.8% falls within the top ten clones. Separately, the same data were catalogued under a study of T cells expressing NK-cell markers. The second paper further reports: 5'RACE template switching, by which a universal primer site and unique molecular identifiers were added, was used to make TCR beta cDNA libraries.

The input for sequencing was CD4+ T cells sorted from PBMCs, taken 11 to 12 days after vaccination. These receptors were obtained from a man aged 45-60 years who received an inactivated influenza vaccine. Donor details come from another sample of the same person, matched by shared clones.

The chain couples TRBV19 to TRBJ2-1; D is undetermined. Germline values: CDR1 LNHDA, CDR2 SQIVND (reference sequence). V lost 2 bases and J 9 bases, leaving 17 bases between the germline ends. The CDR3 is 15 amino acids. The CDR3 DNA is TGTGCCAGTAGTATAACGGCGGTCGGAGCGACTGAGCAGTTCTTC. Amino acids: CASSITAVGATEQFF.

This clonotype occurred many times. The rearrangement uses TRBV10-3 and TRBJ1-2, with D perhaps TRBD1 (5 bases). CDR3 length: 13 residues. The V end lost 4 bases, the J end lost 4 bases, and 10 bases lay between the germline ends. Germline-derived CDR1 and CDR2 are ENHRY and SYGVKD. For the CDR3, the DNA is TGTGCCATCAGTGGTCGGAGGGGCTATGGCTACACCTTC. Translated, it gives CAISGRRGYGYTF.

The CDR3 region is CATSREVNYEQYF. The DNA of the CDR3 is TGTGCCACCAGCAGAGAGGTCAACTACGAGCAGTACTTC. The V call is TRBV15, the J call TRBJ2-7; D is ambiguous. The CDR3 totals 13 residues. The germline V gene has CDR1 LNHNV and CDR2 YYDKDF (reference sequence). Deletions cut 0 bases from V and 3 bases from J, with 6 bases between. Together with reference TRBV15 and TRBJ2-7, the CDR3 gives the full variable domain: DAMVIQNPRYQVTQFGKPVTLSCSQTLNHNVMYWYQQKSSQAPKLLFHYYDKDFNNEADTPDNFQSRRPNTSFCFLDIRSPGLGDTAMYLCATSREVNYEQYFGPGTRLTVT.

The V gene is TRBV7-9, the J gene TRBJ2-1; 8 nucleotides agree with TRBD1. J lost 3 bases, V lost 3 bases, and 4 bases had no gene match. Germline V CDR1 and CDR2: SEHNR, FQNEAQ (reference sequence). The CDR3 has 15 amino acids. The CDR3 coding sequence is TGTGCCAGCAGCTTTCACAGGGGGTACTACAATGAGCAGTTCTTC. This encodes CASSFHRGYYNEQFF.

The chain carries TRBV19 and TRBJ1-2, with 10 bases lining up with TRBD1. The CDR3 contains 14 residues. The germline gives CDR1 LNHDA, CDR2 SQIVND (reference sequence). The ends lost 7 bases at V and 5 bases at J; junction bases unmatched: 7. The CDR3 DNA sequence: TGTGCCAGTACCCGGGACAGGGGATGGTATGGCTACACCTTC. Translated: CASTRDRGWYGYTF.

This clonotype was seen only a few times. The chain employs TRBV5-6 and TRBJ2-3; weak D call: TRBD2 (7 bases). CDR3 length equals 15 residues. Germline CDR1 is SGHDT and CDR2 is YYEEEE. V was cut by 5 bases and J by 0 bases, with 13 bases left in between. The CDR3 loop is CASRWGGRSTDTQYF. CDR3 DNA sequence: TGTGCCAGCAGGTGGGGGGGGCGCAGCACAGATACGCAGTATTTT.

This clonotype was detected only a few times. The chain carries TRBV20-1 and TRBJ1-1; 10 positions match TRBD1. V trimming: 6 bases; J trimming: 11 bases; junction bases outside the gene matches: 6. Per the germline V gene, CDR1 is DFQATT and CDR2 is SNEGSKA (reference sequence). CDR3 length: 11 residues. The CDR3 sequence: CSAGTGDQAFF. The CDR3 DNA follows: TGCAGTGCAGGGACAGGGGACCAGGCTTTCTTT.

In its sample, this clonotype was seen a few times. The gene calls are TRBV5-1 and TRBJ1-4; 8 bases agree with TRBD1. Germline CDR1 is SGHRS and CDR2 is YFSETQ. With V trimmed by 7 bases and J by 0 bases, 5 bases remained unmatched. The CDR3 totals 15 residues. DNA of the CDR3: TGCGCCAGCGGGACAGGACGTGCAACTAATGAAAAACTGTTTTTT. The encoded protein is CASGTGRATNEKLFF.